This entry describes one T cell receptor beta chain. V lost 5 bases and J lost 0, with 21 bases in between. The germline V gene has CDR1 MNHEY and CDR2 SMNVEV (reference sequence). There are 18 residues in the CDR3. Clones were read by immunoSEQ multiplex PCR, and TCRdb kept only the in-frame ones, dropping some. This sample has around 2.1 million clones, with 95% found just once. The data were obtained in a study of shared clonotypes between healthy human individuals. The sample comprised naive CD4+ T cells sorted from blood. Noted subset: CD45RA+ positively selected. This chain connects TRBV27 to TRBJ2-3; a possible D gene is TRBD2 (6 bases). This receptor was obtained from a man aged 18 to 30 in good health. The CDR3 nucleotides are TGTGCCAGCAGTCGTCTCACTCTGGCGGGACTTAGCACAGATACGCAGTATTTT. Protein sequence: CASSRLTLAGLSTDTQYF.